This paragraph covers one T cell receptor (beta chain) sequence. Its antigen is currently unknown. Trimming pared 2 bases from V and 4 bases from J, leaving 11 bases between. Germline CDR1 WSHSY, CDR2 SAAADI. This CDR3 is 14 amino acids long. The data belong to a study of graft-versus-host responses after intestinal transplantation. About the research overall: Transplants were multivisceral, liver-intestinal, or isolated intestinal. Induction using anti-thymocyte globulin, followed by tacrolimus and steroids for 2 to 4 years, was given to all recipients.

Regarding the study as a whole: The recipient marrow held GvH clones, and some of them showed up first in ileum or blood. Subjects displaying graft-donor T cell macrochimerism possessed elevated graft-versus-host to host-versus-graft clonal ratios inside allografts.

Profiled with immunoSEQ multiplex PCR; TCRdb holds only in-frame clones, not every one. The sample yields approximately 97,000 clones, about nine tenths seen once. This TCR was sampled from a human donor who was the organ donor for an intestinal transplant. The sample in question was unstimulated CD4+ T cells sorted from spleen or lymph node cells, obtained before transplant. This chain joins TRBV10-2 and TRBJ1-2; the D gene is possibly TRBD1 (6 bases). The CDR3 DNA reads TGCGCCAGCAGTGAGACCGGACAGCTCTATGGCTACACCTTC. Translating gives CASSETGQLYGYTF.